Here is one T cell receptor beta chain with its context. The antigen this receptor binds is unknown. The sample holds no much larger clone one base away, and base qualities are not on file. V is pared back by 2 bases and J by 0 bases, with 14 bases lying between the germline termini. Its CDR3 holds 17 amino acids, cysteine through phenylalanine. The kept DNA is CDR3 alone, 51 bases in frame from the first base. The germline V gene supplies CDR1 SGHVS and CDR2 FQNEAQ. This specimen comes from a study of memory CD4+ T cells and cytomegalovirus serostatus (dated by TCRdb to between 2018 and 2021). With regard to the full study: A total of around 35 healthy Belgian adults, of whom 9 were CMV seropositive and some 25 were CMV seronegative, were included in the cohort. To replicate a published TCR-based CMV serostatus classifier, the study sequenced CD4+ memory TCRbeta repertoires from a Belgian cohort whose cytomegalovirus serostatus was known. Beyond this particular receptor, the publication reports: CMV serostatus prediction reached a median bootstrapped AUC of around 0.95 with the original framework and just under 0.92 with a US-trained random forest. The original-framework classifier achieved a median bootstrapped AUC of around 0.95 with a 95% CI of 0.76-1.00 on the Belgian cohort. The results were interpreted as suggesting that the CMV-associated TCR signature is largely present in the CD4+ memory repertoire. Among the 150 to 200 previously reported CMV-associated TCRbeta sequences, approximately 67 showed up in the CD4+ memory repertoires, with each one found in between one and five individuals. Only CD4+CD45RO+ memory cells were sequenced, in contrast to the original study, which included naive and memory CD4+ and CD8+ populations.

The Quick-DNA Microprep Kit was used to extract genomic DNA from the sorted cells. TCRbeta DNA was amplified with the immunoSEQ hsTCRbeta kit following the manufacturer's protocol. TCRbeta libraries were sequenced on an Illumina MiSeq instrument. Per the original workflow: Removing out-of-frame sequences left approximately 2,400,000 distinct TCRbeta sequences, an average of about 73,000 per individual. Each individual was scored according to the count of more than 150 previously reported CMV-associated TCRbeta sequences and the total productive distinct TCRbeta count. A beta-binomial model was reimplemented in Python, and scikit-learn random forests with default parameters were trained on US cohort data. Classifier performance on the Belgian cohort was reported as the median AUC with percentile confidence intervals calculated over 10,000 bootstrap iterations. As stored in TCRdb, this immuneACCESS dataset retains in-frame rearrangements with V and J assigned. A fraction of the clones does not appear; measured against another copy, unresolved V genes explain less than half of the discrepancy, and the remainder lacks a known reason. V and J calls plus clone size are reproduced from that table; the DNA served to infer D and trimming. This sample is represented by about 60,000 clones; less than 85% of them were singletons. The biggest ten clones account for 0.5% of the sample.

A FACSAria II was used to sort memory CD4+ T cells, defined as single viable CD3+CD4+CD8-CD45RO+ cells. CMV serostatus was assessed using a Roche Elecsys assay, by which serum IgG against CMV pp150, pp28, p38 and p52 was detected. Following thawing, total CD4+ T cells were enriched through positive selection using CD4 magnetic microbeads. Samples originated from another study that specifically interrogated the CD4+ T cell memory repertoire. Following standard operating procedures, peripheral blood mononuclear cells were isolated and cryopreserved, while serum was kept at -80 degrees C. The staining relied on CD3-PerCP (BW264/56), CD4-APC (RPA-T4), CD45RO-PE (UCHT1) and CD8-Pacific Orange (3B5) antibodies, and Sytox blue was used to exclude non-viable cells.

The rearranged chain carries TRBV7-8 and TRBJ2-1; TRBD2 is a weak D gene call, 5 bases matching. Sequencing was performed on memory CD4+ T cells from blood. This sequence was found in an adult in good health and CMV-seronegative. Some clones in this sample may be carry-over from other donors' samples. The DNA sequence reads TGTGCCAGCAGCTTAAACCCCCAGCGGAGCTCCTACAATGAGCAGTTCTTC. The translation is CASSLNPQRSSYNEQFF.